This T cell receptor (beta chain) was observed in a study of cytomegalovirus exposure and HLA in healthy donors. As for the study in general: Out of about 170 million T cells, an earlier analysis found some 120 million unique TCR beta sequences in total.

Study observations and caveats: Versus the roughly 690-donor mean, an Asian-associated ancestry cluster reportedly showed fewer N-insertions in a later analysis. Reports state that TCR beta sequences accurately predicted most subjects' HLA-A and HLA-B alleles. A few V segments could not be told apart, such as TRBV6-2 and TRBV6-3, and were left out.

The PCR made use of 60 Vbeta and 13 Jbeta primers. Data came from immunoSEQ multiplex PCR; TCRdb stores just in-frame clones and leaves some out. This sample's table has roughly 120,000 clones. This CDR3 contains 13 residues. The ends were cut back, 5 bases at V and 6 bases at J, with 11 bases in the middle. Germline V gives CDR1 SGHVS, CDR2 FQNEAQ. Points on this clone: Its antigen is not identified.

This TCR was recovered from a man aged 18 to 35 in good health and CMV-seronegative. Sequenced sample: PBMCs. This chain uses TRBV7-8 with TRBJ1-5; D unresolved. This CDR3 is CASSLGRGQPQHF. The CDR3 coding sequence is TGTGCCAGCAGCCTAGGGAGAGGTCAGCCCCAGCATTTT.